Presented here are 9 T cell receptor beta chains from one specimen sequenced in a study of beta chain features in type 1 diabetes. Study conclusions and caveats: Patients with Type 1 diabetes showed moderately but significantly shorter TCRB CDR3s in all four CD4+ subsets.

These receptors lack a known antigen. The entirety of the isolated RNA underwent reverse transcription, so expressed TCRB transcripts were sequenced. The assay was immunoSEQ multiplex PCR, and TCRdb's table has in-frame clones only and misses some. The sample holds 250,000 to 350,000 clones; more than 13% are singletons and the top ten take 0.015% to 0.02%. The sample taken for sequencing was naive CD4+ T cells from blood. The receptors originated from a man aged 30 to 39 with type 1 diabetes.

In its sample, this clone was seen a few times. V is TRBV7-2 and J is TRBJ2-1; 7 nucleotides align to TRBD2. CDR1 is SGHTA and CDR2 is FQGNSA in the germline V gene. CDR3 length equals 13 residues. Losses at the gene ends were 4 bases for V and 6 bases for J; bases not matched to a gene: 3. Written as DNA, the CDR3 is TGTGCCAGCAGCTCTTCTAGCGGCAATGAGCAGTTCTTC. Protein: CASSSSSGNEQFF.

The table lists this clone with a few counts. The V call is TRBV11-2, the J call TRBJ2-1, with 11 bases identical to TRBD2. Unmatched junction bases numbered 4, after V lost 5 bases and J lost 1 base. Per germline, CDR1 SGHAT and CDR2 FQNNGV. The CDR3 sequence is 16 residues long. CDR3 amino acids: CASSVGTSGSYNEQFF. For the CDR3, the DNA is TGTGCCAGCAGCGTCGGGACTAGCGGATCCTACAATGAGCAGTTCTTC. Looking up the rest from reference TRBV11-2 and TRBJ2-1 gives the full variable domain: EAGVAQSPRYKIIEKRQSVAFWCNPISGHATLYWYQQILGQGPKLLIQFQNNGVVDDSQLPKDRFSAERLKGVDSTLKIQPAKLEDSAVYLCASSVGTSGSYNEQFFGPGTRLTVL.

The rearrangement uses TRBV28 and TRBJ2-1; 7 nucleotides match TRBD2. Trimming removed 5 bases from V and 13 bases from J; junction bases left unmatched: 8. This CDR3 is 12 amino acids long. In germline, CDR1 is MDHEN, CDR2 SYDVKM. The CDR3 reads CASSTTSESQFF. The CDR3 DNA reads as TGTGCCAGCAGTACTACTAGCGAGAGCCAGTTCTTC.

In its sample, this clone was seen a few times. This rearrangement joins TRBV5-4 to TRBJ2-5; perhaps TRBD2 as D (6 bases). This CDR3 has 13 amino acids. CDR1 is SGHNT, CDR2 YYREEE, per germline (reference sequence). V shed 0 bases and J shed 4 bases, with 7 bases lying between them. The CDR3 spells CASSLAGVETQYF. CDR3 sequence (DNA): TGTGCCAGCAGCTTGGCGGGAGTAGAGACCCAGTACTTC.

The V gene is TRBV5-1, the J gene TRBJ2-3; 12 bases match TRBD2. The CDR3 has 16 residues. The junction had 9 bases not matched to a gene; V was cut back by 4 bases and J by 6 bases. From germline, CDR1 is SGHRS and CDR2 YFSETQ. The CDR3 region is CASSAGLAGSVDTQYF. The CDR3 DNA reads TGCGCCAGCAGCGCCGGACTAGCGGGATCTGTGGATACGCAGTATTTT.

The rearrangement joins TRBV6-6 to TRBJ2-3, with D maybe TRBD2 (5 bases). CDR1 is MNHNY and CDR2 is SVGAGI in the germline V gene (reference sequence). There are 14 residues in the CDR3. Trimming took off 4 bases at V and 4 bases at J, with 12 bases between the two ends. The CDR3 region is CASSSSLASDTQYF. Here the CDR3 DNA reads TGTGCCAGCAGTTCCTCCCTAGCATCAGATACGCAGTATTTT.

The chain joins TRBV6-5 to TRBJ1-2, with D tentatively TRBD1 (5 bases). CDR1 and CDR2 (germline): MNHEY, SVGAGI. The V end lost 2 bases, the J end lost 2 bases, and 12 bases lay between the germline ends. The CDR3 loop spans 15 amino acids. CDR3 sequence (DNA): TGTGCCAGCAGTTACGGGGGAGCGGGAAACTATGGCTACACCTTC. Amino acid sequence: CASSYGGAGNYGYTF.

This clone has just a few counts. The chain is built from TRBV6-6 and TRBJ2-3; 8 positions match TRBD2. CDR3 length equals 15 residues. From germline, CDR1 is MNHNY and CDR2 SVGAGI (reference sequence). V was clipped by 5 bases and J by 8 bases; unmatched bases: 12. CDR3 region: CASSPAGTSVGTQYF. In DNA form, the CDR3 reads TGTGCCAGCAGTCCCGCCGGGACTAGTGTCGGTACGCAGTATTTT.

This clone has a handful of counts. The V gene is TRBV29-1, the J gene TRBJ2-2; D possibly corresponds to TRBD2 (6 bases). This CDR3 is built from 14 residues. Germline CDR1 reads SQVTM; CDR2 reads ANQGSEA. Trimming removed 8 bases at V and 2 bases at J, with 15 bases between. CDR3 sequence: CSPRLGNNTGELFF. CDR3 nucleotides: TGCAGCCCTAGACTAGGGAATAACACCGGGGAGCTGTTTTTT.